These 32 T cell receptor beta chains originate from one sample sequenced in a study of T-cell memory formation after mild COVID-19. TCRdb recomputed calls from the 5' RACE reads with MiXCR, one row per CDR3 protein. The sample lists under 150,000 distinct CDR3 sequences; about 24% were seen once. Source material: PBMCs or a T cell subset sorted from them (not recorded which). These receptors all come from a man aged 18 to 29 who had mild COVID-19 (a few samples of this study predate the infection). Cell type and time point are not known.

This clonotype was recorded a few times. This chain links TRBV6-5 with TRBJ2-1, with a weak D call TRBD1 (6 bases). V lost 6 bases and J lost 6, with 9 bases in between. This CDR3 is built from 12 residues. The germline CDR1 and CDR2 sequences are MNHEY and SVGAGI. This chain's CDR3 is CASRKQGNEQFF. In DNA, the CDR3 is TGTGCCAGCAGAAAACAGGGCAATGAGCAGTTCTTC.

The genes are TRBV10-3 and TRBJ2-2, with 7 bases lining up with TRBD1. CDR1 is ENHRY, CDR2 SYGVKD, per germline. V dropped 10 bases and J dropped 10; count of bases not matched to a gene: 3. The CDR3 sequence is 10 residues long. The CDR3, as DNA: TGTGCCACAGGGGGAGCGGAGCTGTTTTTT. It specifies CATGGAELFF.

This clonotype was picked up a small number of times. This chain links TRBV7-9 with TRBJ2-3; D gene uncertain. The CDR3 totals 12 residues. Looked up from germline, CDR1 is SEHNR and CDR2 is FQNEAQ (reference sequence). V was cut by 4 bases and J by 0 bases, with 2 bases left in between. This chain's CDR3 is CASSSSTDTQYF. CDR3 DNA: TGTGCCAGCAGCTCAAGCACAGATACGCAGTATTTT.

This clonotype was picked up a small number of times. The J gene is TRBJ1-5, the V gene TRBV28; D remains unclear. The germline gives CDR1 MDHEN, CDR2 SYDVKM. This CDR3 region has 13 residues. Trimming removed 3 bases at V and 5 bases at J, with 8 bases between. CDR3 residues: CASSLTRHQPQHF. CDR3 nucleotides: TGTGCCAGCAGTTTGACGCGCCATCAGCCCCAGCATTTT.

This clonotype is labeled medium-sized. The chain employs TRBV12-3 or TRBV12-4 and TRBJ1-2, with unresolved D. Trimming stripped 6 bases from V and 7 bases from J, with 15 bases between. CDR3 length: 13 residues. In DNA, the CDR3 is TGTGCCAGCAGCCAAAACCCCCCCGGTGGCTACACCTTC. Translated, it gives CASSQNPPGGYTF.

This clonotype was recorded a few times. This rearrangement joins TRBV4-1 to TRBJ2-5; D uncertain. Trimming took off 1 base at V and 4 bases at J, with 10 bases between the two ends. The CDR3 is made up of 14 amino acids. CDR1 MGHRA and CDR2 YSYEKL come from the germline V gene. This CDR3 is CASSQVDMGETQYF. The DNA for the CDR3 is TGCGCCAGCAGCCAAGTCGACATGGGAGAGACCCAGTACTTC.

There are a few counts of this clonotype. The chain recombines TRBV6-6 with TRBJ2-1, with D perhaps TRBD1 (6 bases). CDR1 is MNHNY and CDR2 is SVGAGI in the germline V gene (reference sequence). The CDR3 has 13 residues. Trimming left V 6 bases short and J 8 bases short, with 14 bases between. CDR3: CASSRQDGDEQFF. CDR3 DNA: TGTGCCAGCAGCCGACAGGACGGGGATGAGCAGTTCTTC.

In its sample, this clonotype was seen a few times. The rearrangement joins TRBV4-1 to TRBJ2-3, with 10 bases matching TRBD1. In germline, CDR1 is MGHRA, CDR2 YSYEKL. The CDR3 length is 17 residues. The ends lost 6 bases at V and 3 bases at J; junction bases unmatched: 12. For the CDR3, the DNA is TGCGCCAGCAGAACGAAGCCAGGACAGGGGGAGACAGATACGCAGTATTTT. Translating it yields CASRTKPGQGETDTQYF.

V is TRBV7-9 and J is TRBJ1-2; D gene ambiguous. The germline V and J ends were trimmed by 6 bases and 7 bases, with 9 bases remaining between them. This CDR3 comprises 11 residues. Germline V lookup: CDR1 SEHNR, CDR2 FQNEAQ (reference sequence). CDR3 in DNA: TGTGCCAGCAGAGCCGACCCTGGCTACACCTTC. Translated, it gives CASRADPGYTF.

The chain joins TRBV27 to TRBJ2-3; D is possibly TRBD2 (6 bases). The length of the CDR3 is 9 residues. Trimming took off 10 bases at V and 14 bases at J, with 13 bases between the two ends. Germline lookup yields CDR1 MNHEY and CDR2 SMNVEV (reference sequence). The CDR3 nucleotides are TGTGCCACCGACCGGGGGAGGTATTTT. It is translated as CATDRGRYF.

The chain joins TRBV29-1 to TRBJ1-3, with D possibly being TRBD1 (5 bases). Germline values: CDR1 SQVTM, CDR2 ANQGSEA. Trimming stripped 2 bases from V and 1 base from J, with 15 bases between. The CDR3 consists of 16 residues. This CDR3 is CSVELGPGHSGNTIYF. The CDR3 nucleotides are TGCAGCGTTGAACTTGGCCCGGGGCATTCTGGAAACACCATATATTTT.

This clonotype was counted between two and nine times. The rearrangement links TRBV7-2 to TRBJ2-7, with TRBD1 identical over 7 bases. Germline V gene sequence: CDR1 SGHTA, CDR2 FQGNSA. V trimming: 6 bases; J trimming: 3 bases; junction bases outside the gene matches: 2. The CDR3 sequence is 12 residues long. The CDR3 bases are TGTGCCAGCAGGGGACAGTTCTACGAGCAGTACTTC. Amino acid sequence: CASRGQFYEQYF.

This clonotype came up many times. The V gene is TRBV7-9, the J gene TRBJ2-1, with TRBD2 matching 8 bases. The CDR3 has 16 amino acids. Per the germline V gene, CDR1 is SEHNR and CDR2 is FQNEAQ (reference sequence). J gave up 5 bases and V 1 base, and 7 bases lay outside the gene matches. CDR3 protein: CASSLVVTSGNNEQFF. The CDR3 coding sequence is TGTGCCAGCAGCTTAGTGGTTACTAGCGGAAACAATGAGCAGTTCTTC.

The chain couples TRBV7-9 to TRBJ2-7; possible D gene TRBD2, 6 bases. The CDR3 length is 15 residues. The germline gives CDR1 SEHNR, CDR2 FQNEAQ (reference sequence). The V end was cut by 5 bases, the J end by 1 base, with 15 bases between. This CDR3 is CASSDALAPSYEQYF. CDR3 DNA: TGTGCCAGCAGCGACGCGCTAGCGCCTTCCTACGAGCAGTACTTC. Variable domain in full (rest from reference TRBV7-9 and TRBJ2-7): DTGVSQNPRHKITKRGQNVTFRCDPISEHNRLYWYRQTLGQGPEFLTYFQNEAQLEKSRLLSDRFSAERPKGSFSTLEIQRTEQGDSAMYLCASSDALAPSYEQYFGPGTRLTVT.

This clonotype was observed a few times. The rearrangement links TRBV10-2 to TRBJ2-2; TRBD2 matches at 7 bases. With 7 bases clipped from V and 6 bases from J, the junction kept 2 bases outside the gene matches. Germline V gene data show CDR1 as WSHSY and CDR2 as SAAADI. The CDR3 contains 12 residues. This CDR3 reads CASNGLAGELFF. CDR3 nucleotide sequence: TGCGCCAGCAACGGACTAGCCGGGGAGCTGTTTTTT.

V gene TRBV7-9 combines with J gene TRBJ2-2; 7 bases fit TRBD2. Germline V gives CDR1 SEHNR, CDR2 FQNEAQ (reference sequence). CDR3 size: 19 residues. After removal of 4 bases from V and 0 bases from J, the junction contained 14 bases not matched to a gene. CDR3 nucleotide sequence: TGTGCCAGCAGCTCCCTAAGACTAGCCGAGATCCCGAACACCGGGGAGCTGTTTTTT. Its protein product is CASSSLRLAEIPNTGELFF.

V usage is TRBV19 and J usage is TRBJ2-3; perhaps TRBD1 as D (6 bases). Germline assignment: CDR1 LNHDA and CDR2 SQIVND (reference sequence). V dropped 7 bases and J dropped 5 bases, with 19 bases sitting between them. This CDR3 has 15 residues. The CDR3 nucleotides are TGTGCCAGTAACTATATCGGCAGGGGTAAAGATACGCAGTATTTT. Translating it yields CASNYIGRGKDTQYF.

This clonotype showed up just a few times. The chain is built from TRBV4-3 and TRBJ2-2; D is ambiguous. The germline V gene encodes CDR1 LGHNA and CDR2 YSLEER. The CDR3 length is 18 residues. V was trimmed by 0 bases and J by 6 bases, leaving 20 bases between them. This CDR3 reads CASSQDGVQQLGSGELFF. For the CDR3, the DNA is TGCGCCAGCAGCCAAGATGGCGTACAGCAGCTTGGTTCCGGGGAGCTGTTTTTT.

This clonotype was seen only a few times. The rearrangement uses TRBV11-2 and TRBJ2-3; D possibly corresponds to TRBD2 (5 bases). The CDR3 length is 16 residues. Germline V gene lookup returns CDR1 SGHAT and CDR2 FQNNGV. Trimming took 5 bases from V and 0 from J, leaving 15 bases between them. The CDR3 bases are TGTGCCAGCAGCCCCGGCGACTACTCTAGCACAGATACGCAGTATTTT. Translated: CASSPGDYSSTDTQYF.

The chain couples TRBV3-1 to TRBJ1-2; the D gene is possibly TRBD1 (6 bases). There are 16 residues in the CDR3. V lost 1 base and J lost 8, with 20 bases in between. Per germline, CDR1 LGHDT and CDR2 YNNKEL (reference sequence). The chain's CDR3 is CASSQGVATGLKGYTF. In nucleotides, the CDR3 is TGTGCCAGCAGCCAAGGGGTCGCAACAGGGCTAAAGGGCTACACCTTC.

CDR3 bases: TGCGCCAGCAGTCAAGAGAGCGGGGACGACGAGCAGTACTTC. It is translated as CASSQESGDDEQYF. The rearrangement joins TRBV23-1 to TRBJ2-7; TRBD2 matches at 7 bases. TRBV23-1 is flagged as an ORF with uncertain function. V lost 2 bases to trimming and J lost 5 bases; unmatched junction nucleotides: 6. This CDR3 region has 14 residues.

This clonotype was seen more than once but under ten times. This chain joins TRBV6-5 and TRBJ2-1, with 8 nucleotides matching TRBD2. Per germline, CDR1 MNHEY and CDR2 SVGAGI. V gave up 3 bases and J gave up 12 bases; unmatched junction bases: 7. This CDR3 is built from 13 residues. DNA for the CDR3: TGTGCCAGCAGTTATGCCCCGCGGGGGGCGCAGTTCTTC. This sequence encodes CASSYAPRGAQFF.

This clonotype showed up just a few times. The gene calls are TRBV6-5 and TRBJ2-3; 10 bases match TRBD2. Germline trimming cut 4 bases from V and 4 bases from J; bases unmatched to any gene: 5. From germline, CDR1 is MNHEY and CDR2 SVGAGI. This CDR3 has 15 residues. CDR3 in DNA: TGTGCCAGCAGTTCTAGCGGGGGAACGCCAGATACGCAGTATTTT. It encodes CASSSSGGTPDTQYF.

The V call is TRBV7-9, the J call TRBJ1-1, with D possibly TRBD1 on 5 matching bases. Looked up from germline, CDR1 is SEHNR and CDR2 is FQNEAQ (reference sequence). CDR3 length equals 13 residues. V gave up 2 bases and J gave up 6 bases, with 10 bases separating them. CDR3 amino acids: CASSLYGGPEAFF. The CDR3 nucleotides are TGTGCCAGCAGCTTATACGGGGGACCTGAAGCTTTCTTT.

The chain joins TRBV4-1 to TRBJ1-1; D unclear. In germline, CDR1 is MGHRA, CDR2 YSYEKL. There are 14 residues in the CDR3. With 0 bases removed from V and 2 bases from J, the gap between germline ends came to 7 bases. The CDR3 nucleotides are TGCGCCAGCAGCCAAGACACCTCCAACACTGAAGCTTTCTTT. Amino acids: CASSQDTSNTEAFF.

In its sample, this clonotype was seen a few times. This chain links TRBV28 with TRBJ2-7; TRBD1 aligns across 7 bases. After removal of 5 bases from V and 3 bases from J, the junction contained 10 bases not matched to a gene. CDR3 size: 15 residues. Germline CDR1 and CDR2: MDHEN and SYDVKM. The CDR3 DNA reads TGTGCCAGCAGTCCTACCGGGACAGAGGGCTACGAGCAGTACGTC. It codes for CASSPTGTEGYEQYV.

This clonotype was detected a few times. V is TRBV7-2 and J is TRBJ2-3; D unresolved. CDR3 length equals 14 residues. The germline V and J ends were trimmed by 3 bases and 2 bases, with 9 bases remaining between them. Germline V CDR1 and CDR2: SGHTA, FQGNSA. CDR3 residues: CASSLAQPTDTQYF. DNA for the CDR3: TGTGCCAGCAGCTTGGCACAGCCCACAGATACGCAGTATTTT.

This rearrangement joins TRBV5-5 to TRBJ2-7; D may match TRBD1 or TRBD2 (5 bases each). This CDR3 region has 14 residues. The germline V gene encodes CDR1 SGHKS and CDR2 YYEKEE (reference sequence). Trimming left V 0 bases short and J 2 bases short, with 9 bases between. The CDR3 DNA reads TGTGCCAGCAGCTTGGGCCAGGGACCCTACGAGCAGTACGTC. Protein sequence: CASSLGQGPYEQYV.

The V call is TRBV9, the J call TRBJ1-6, with a weak D call TRBD1 (5 bases). The CDR3 is 14 amino acids. CDR1 and CDR2 (germline): SGDLS, YYNGEE. The V gene lost 4 bases and the J gene lost 12 bases, with 17 bases spanning the gap. CDR3: CASSRPGRGIPLHF. The CDR3 DNA reads as TGTGCCAGCAGCCGCCCGGGGCGTGGGATACCCCTCCACTTT.

As concerns this clonotype: A clone one base away is much larger, so this may be a read error. The chain couples TRBV12-3 or TRBV12-4 to TRBJ1-6, with D perhaps TRBD1 (5 bases). The CDR3 is 14 residues long. CDR3 DNA: TGTGCCAGCAGCCCGACAGCCACTAATTCACCCATCCACTTT. This gives the protein CASSPTATNSPIHF.

This clonotype was recorded a few times. The rearrangement uses TRBV7-9 and TRBJ2-5; 7 bases are shared with TRBD1. V was pared by 2 bases and J by 3 bases, with 6 bases of the junction left unmatched. From germline, CDR1 is SEHNR and CDR2 FQNEAQ (reference sequence). This CDR3 has 15 amino acids. CDR3 nucleotides: TGTGCCAGCAGCTTATCGACAGGGTTGGAAGAGACCCAGTACTTC. Translating it yields CASSLSTGLEETQYF.

The CDR3 sequence is CASSPTSTYEQFF. CDR3 DNA sequence: TGTGCCAGCAGCCCCACTAGTACCTATGAGCAGTTCTTC. V usage is TRBV7-9 and J usage is TRBJ2-1; possible D gene TRBD2, 5 bases. The CDR3 covers 13 residues. The germline gives CDR1 SEHNR, CDR2 FQNEAQ (reference sequence). With 5 bases removed from V and 8 bases from J, the gap between germline ends came to 13 bases.